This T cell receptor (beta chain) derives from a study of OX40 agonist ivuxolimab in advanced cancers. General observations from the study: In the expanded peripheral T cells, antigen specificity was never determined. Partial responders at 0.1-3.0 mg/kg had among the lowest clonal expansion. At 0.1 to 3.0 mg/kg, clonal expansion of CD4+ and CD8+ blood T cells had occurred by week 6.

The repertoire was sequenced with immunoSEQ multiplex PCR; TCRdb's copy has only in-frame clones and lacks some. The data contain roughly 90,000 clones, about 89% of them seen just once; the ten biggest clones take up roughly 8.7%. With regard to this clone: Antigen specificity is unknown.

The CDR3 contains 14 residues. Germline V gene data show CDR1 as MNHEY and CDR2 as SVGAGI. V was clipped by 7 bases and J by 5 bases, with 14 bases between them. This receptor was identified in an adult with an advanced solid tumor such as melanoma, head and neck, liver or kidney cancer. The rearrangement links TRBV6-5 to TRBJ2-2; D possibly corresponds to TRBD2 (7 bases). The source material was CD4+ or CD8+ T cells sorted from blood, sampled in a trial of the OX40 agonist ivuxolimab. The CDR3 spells CASNLQGGTGELFF. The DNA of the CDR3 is TGTGCCAGCAATCTACAGGGAGGGACCGGGGAGCTGTTTTTT.